The rows below give T cell receptor beta chains drawn from one sample of a study of OX40 agonist ivuxolimab in advanced cancers. Clones were read by immunoSEQ multiplex PCR, and TCRdb kept only the in-frame ones, dropping some. The sample includes about 98,000 clones, around 88% seen only once; the top ten take 0.45% to 0.55%. Specimen: CD4+ or CD8+ T cells sorted from blood, collected in a trial of the OX40 agonist ivuxolimab. Receptors were obtained from an adult with an advanced solid tumor such as melanoma, head and neck, liver or kidney cancer. Both conserved end residues are part of each CDR3. D genes are given only for firm matches. Clone size, where shown, is once, few, many, or a class for clones that have expanded.

TRBJ1-6,TRBV2,few,NA,TGTGCCAGCAGCCTCGGCCCGCCACCCCTCCACTTT,CASSLGPPPLHF
TRBJ1-3,TRBV7-9,NA,NA,TGTGCCAGCAGTCGAGGGTCGGCAAACACCATATATTTT,CASSRGSANTIYF
TRBJ2-5,TRBV2,NA,NA,TGTGCCAGCAGTCAAAGGTTCGGGGCGGAGACCCAGTACTTC,CASSQRFGAETQYF
TRBJ1-5,TRBV5-4,NA,NA,TGTGCCAGCAGCATCCAAGGTTCGCTCTACAATCAGCCCCAGCATTTT,CASSIQGSLYNQPQHF
TRBJ2-5,TRBV7-7,once,NA,TGTGCTAGCAGCTTAGGGGCAGACATAGAGACCCAGTACTTC,CASSLGADIETQYF
TRBJ1-2,TRBV14,NA,NA,TGTGCCAGCAGCCAAGAAACCATCCTGGGGGGGACCTTC,CASSQETILGGTF
TRBJ2-7,TRBV11-1,NA,NA,TGTGCCAGCAGCCTACCTCGCGCCAGCACAAACTACGAGCAGTACTTC,CASSLPRASTNYEQYF
TRBJ1-3,TRBV5-1,NA,TRBD1,TGCGCCAGCAGCTCACGGACAGGGCCTGGGAACACCATATATTTT,CASSSRTGPGNTIYF
TRBJ1-1,TRBV10-1,NA,NA,TGCGCCACCAGAAACAGGGAGAACACTGAAGCTTTCTTT,CATRNRENTEAFF
TRBJ1-4,TRBV25-1,few,NA,TGTGCCAGCAGTTGGGGGGCGGATGAAAAACTGTTTTTT,CASSWGADEKLFF